This T cell receptor beta chain is from a study of cytomegalovirus exposure and HLA in healthy donors. Germline loops: CDR1 SGHKS, CDR2 YYEKEE (reference sequence). The CDR3 totals 18 residues. V lost 2 bases to trimming and J lost 5 bases, with 23 bases between them. A remark on this clone: Its specificity is unknown.

PCR involved 60 Vbeta and 13 Jbeta primers. Profiling relied on immunoSEQ multiplex PCR, and the TCRdb table lists in-frame clones only, not all of them. The data show tens of thousands of clones, about 81% seen once. General study results and limits: Among the sequence variants, a highly shared cluster was likely an artifact of sequencing. Excluded were some V segments that proved indistinguishable, including TRBV6-2 and TRBV6-3.

The chain joins TRBV5-5 to TRBJ1-3; no reliable D call. Sequencing input: PBMCs. This sequence originates from a human donor in good health. As DNA, the CDR3 is TGTGCCAGCAGCTTAGGACTAAGGAGCTTGGGCCAGCGAAACACCATATATTTT. Protein: CASSLGLRSLGQRNTIYF.